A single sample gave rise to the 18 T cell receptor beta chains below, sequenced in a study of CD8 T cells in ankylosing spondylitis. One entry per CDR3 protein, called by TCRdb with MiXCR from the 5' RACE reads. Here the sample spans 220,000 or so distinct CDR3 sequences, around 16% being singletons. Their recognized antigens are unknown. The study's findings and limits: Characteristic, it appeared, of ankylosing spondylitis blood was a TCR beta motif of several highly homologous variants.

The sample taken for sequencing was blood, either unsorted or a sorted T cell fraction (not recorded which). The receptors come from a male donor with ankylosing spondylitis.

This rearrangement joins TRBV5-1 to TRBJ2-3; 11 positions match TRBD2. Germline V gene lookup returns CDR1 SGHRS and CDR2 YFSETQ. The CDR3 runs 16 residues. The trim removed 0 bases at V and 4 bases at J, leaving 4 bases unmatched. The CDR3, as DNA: TGCGCCAGCAGCTTGGCACTAGCGGGAGTACCAGATACGCAGTATTTT. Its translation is CASSLALAGVPDTQYF.

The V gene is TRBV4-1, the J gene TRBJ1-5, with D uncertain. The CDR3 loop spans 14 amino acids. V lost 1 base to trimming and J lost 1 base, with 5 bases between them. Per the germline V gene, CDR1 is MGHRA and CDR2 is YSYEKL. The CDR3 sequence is CASSQGGSNQPQHF. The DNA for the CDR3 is TGCGCCAGCAGCCAAGGAGGGAGCAATCAGCCCCAGCATTTT.

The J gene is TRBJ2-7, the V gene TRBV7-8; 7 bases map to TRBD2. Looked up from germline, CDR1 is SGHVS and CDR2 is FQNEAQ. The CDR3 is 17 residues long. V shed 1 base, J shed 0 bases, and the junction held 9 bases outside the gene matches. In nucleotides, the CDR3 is TGTGCCAGCAGCTTAGACTTGCGGGAGCGTTACTCCTACGAGCAGTACTTC. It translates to CASSLDLRERYSYEQYF.

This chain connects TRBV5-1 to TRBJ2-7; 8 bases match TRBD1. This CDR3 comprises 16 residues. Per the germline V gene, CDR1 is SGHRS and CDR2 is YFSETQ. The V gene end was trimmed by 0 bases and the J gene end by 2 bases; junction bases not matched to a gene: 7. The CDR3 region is CASSLAGSGGPYEQYF. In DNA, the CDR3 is TGCGCCAGCAGCTTGGCCGGGTCAGGGGGCCCCTACGAGCAGTACTTC. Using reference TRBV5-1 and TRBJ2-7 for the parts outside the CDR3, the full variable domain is KAGVTQTPRYLIKTRGQQVTLSCSPISGHRSVSWYQQTPGQGLQFLFEYFSETQRNKGNFPGRFSGRQFSNSRSEMNVSTLELGDSALYLCASSLAGSGGPYEQYFGPGTRLTVT.

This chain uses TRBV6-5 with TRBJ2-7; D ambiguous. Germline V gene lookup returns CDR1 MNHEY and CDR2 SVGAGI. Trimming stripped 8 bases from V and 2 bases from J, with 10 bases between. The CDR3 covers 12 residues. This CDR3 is CASGSWPYEQYF. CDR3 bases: TGTGCCAGCGGCTCATGGCCCTACGAGCAGTACTTC.

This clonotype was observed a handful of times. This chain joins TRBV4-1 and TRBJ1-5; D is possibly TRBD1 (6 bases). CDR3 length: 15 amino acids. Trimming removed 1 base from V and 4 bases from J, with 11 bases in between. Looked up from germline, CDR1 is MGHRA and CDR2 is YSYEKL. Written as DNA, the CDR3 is TGCGCCAGCAGCCAAGTGGGGCAGGGGAATCAGCCCCAGCATTTT. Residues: CASSQVGQGNQPQHF.

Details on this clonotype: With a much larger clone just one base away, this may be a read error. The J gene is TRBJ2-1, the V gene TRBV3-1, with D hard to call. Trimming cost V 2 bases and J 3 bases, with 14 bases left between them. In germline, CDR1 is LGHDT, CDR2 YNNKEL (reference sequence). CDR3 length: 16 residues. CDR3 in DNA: TGTGCCAGCAGCCAAAGGGCCTACGTGCTCTACAATGAGCAGTTCTTC. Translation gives CASSQRAYVLYNEQFF.

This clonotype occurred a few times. The CDR3 is CASSPLIPLGNEQFF. The CDR3 DNA is TGTGCCAGCAGCCCCCTGATCCCCTTGGGCAACGAGCAGTTCTTC. J is TRBJ2-1 and V is TRBV12-3 or TRBV12-4; no clear D. CDR3 length: 15 residues. Trimming removed 6 bases from V and 10 bases from J, with 22 bases in between.

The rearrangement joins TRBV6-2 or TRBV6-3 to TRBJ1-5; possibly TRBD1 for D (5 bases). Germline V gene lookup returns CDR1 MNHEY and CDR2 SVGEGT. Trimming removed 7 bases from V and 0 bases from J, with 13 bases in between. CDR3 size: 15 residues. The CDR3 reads CASNFIGGSNQPQHF. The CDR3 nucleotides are TGTGCCAGCAACTTTATTGGGGGTAGCAATCAGCCCCAGCATTTT.

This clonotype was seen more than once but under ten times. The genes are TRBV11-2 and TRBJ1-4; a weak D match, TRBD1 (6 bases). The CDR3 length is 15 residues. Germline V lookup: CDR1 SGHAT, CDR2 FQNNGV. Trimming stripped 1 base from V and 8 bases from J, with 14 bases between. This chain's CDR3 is CASSLGQGLREKLFF. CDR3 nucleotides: TGTGCCAGCAGCTTAGGGCAGGGGTTAAGGGAAAAACTGTTTTTT.

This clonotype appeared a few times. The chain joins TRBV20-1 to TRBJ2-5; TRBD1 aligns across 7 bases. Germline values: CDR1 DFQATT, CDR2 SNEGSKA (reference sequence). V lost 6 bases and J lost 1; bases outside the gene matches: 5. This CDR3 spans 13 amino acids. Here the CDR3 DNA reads TGCAGTGCAAAGGACAGGAGCCAAGAGACCCAGTACTTC. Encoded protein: CSAKDRSQETQYF.

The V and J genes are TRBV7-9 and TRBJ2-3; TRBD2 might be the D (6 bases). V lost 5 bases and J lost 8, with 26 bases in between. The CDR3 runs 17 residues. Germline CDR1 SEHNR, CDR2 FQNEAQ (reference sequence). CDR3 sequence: CASSPTWATGARGTQYF. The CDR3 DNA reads TGTGCCAGCAGCCCGACATGGGCGACGGGAGCCCGTGGTACGCAGTATTTT.

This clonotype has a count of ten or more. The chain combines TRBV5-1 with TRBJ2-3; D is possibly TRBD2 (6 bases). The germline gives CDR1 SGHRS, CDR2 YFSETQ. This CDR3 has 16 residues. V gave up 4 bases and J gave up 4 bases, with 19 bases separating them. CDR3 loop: CASSVGLGTWADTQYF. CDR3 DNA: TGCGCCAGCAGCGTGGGGCTAGGGACTTGGGCAGATACGCAGTATTTT.

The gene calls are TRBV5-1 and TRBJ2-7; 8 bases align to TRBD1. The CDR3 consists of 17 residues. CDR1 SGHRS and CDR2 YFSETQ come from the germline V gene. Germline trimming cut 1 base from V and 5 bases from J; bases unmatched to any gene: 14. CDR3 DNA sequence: TGCGCCAGCAGCTTGAACAGCCCCGGGACAGGTTCCGACGAGCAGTACTTC. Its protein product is CASSLNSPGTGSDEQYF. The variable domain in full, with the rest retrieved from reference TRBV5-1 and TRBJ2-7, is KAGVTQTPRYLIKTRGQQVTLSCSPISGHRSVSWYQQTPGQGLQFLFEYFSETQRNKGNFPGRFSGRQFSNSRSEMNVSTLELGDSALYLCASSLNSPGTGSDEQYFGPGTRLTVT.

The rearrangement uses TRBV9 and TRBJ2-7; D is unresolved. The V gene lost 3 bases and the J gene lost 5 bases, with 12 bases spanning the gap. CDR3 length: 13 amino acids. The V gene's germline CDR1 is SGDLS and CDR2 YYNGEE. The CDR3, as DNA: TGTGCCAGCAGCGCTCGAGTTGGCGACGAGCAGTACTTC. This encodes CASSARVGDEQYF.

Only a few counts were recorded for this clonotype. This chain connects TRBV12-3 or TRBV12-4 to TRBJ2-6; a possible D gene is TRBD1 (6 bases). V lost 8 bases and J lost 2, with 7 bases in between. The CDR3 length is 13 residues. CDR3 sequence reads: CASDRPGANVLTF. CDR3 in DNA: TGTGCCAGCGACAGGCCTGGGGCCAACGTCCTGACTTTC.

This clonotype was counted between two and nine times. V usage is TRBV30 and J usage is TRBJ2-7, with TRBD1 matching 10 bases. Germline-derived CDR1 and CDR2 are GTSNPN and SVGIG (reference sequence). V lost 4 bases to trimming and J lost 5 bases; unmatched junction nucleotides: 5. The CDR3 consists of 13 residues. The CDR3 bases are TGTGCCTGGAACCGAGGACAGGGGGACGAGCAGTACTTC. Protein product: CAWNRGQGDEQYF.

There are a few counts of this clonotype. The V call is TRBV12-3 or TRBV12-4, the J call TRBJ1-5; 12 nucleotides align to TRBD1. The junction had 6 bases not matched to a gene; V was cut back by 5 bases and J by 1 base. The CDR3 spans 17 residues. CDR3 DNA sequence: TGTGCCAGCAGTGGGGGGGACAGGGGGCCGAGCAATCAGCCCCAGCATTTT. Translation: CASSGGDRGPSNQPQHF.